The T cell receptor beta chain under discussion was sequenced for a study of T cells in Graves' hyperthyroidism and ophthalmopathy. Germline loops: CDR1 DFQATT, CDR2 SNEGSKA (reference sequence). The CDR3 covers 13 residues. The V and J ends lost 2 bases and 11 bases respectively, with 15 bases between them. When ophthalmopathy did not progress within 18 months, Graves' hyperthyroidism was considered stable. Recently diagnosed hyperthyroidism of less than 2 months' duration affected patients aged 18 to 65. Uncontrolled infection, other autoimmune disease, pregnancy or lactation led to exclusion. Based on clinical symptoms, serum thyroxine and TRAb, thyroid ultrasound and orbital computed tomography, diagnoses were reached. This clonotype was seen ten or more times. Template material for amplifying TCR beta CDR3 regions consisted of RNA transcripts. HTBI primers were employed in a first-round RT-PCR of the TCR CDR3. A single record per CDR3 protein comes from TCRdb applying MiXCR to the multiplex PCR reads. The sample consists of 150,000 to 200,000 distinct CDR3 sequences, approximately 15% of them appearing once.

The chain couples TRBV20-1 to TRBJ1-4, with a tentative D call TRBD1 (5 bases). This receptor was identified in a woman aged 45-59 years with Graves' hyperthyroidism. The sequenced material came from blood. CDR3 nucleotide sequence: TGCAGTGCTAGACACCAGGGTGAGAAGAAACTGTTTTTT. Residues: CSARHQGEKKLFF.